The 14 T cell receptor beta chains below all came from one sample that was sequenced in a study of blood T cell repertoires in COVID-19. Data came from immunoSEQ multiplex PCR; TCRdb stores just in-frame clones and leaves some out. Of approximately 180,000 clones in the sample, around three quarters were seen once. The source material was PBMCs or T cells enriched from blood (not recorded which). These receptors all come from a woman in her 50s with acute COVID-19.

The chain links TRBV28 to TRBJ1-2; D may be TRBD1 (6 bases). The CDR3 contains 19 residues. V lost 1 base and J lost 4, with 25 bases in between. Germline assignment: CDR1 MDHEN and CDR2 SYDVKM. The CDR3 region is CASSLYAPEQGSVGYGYTF. The CDR3 DNA follows: TGTGCCAGCAGTTTATATGCCCCTGAACAGGGCTCTGTAGGCTATGGCTACACCTTC.

The chain joins TRBV11-2 to TRBJ1-4, with D tentatively TRBD1 (5 bases). The CDR3 runs to 14 residues. The germline V and J ends were trimmed by 7 bases and 0 bases, with 9 bases remaining between them. Germline V gives CDR1 SGHAT, CDR2 FQNNGV. Here the CDR3 reads CASTPGPTNEKLFF. CDR3 nucleotides: TGTGCCAGCACTCCAGGGCCAACTAATGAAAAACTGTTTTTT. Supplemented by reference TRBV11-2 and TRBJ1-4, the full variable domain reads EAGVAQSPRYKIIEKRQSVAFWCNPISGHATLYWYQQILGQGPKLLIQFQNNGVVDDSQLPKDRFSAERLKGVDSTLKIQPAKLEDSAVYLCASTPGPTNEKLFFGSGTQLSVL.

This chain links TRBV28 with TRBJ1-2; D not certain. V shed 6 bases and J shed 5 bases, with 7 bases lying between them. CDR3 length equals 11 residues. Germline assignment: CDR1 MDHEN and CDR2 SYDVKM. CDR3 loop: CASRKEYGYTF. In nucleotides, the CDR3 is TGTGCCAGCAGAAAGGAGTATGGCTACACCTTC.

The genes are TRBV2 and TRBJ2-7; TRBD1 might be the D (5 bases). V dropped 0 bases and J dropped 7 bases, with 22 bases sitting between them. Germline CDR1 SNHLY, CDR2 FYNNEI. This CDR3 contains 17 residues. As DNA, the CDR3 is TGTGCCAGCAGTGAAGCAACCGTCTTCGGAAAGGGGTGGGAGCAGTACGTC. This codes for CASSEATVFGKGWEQYV.

The chain combines TRBV6-5 with TRBJ2-3, with D unresolved. CDR1 MNHEY and CDR2 SVGAGI come from the germline V gene. V lost 4 bases and J lost 0, with 8 bases in between. This CDR3 is built from 14 residues. The CDR3 spells CASSLTPSTDTQYF. The CDR3 coding sequence is TGTGCCAGCAGTTTGACACCCAGCACAGATACGCAGTATTTT.

The chain carries TRBV29-1 and TRBJ2-4; D gene ambiguous. The CDR3 is 13 residues long. In germline, CDR1 is SQVTM, CDR2 ANQGSEA. With 4 bases removed from V and 6 bases from J, the gap between germline ends came to 13 bases. CDR3 in DNA: TGCAGCGTTGTTCTCGGGTTGGGAAACATTCAGTACTTC. It yields the protein CSVVLGLGNIQYF.

V and J are TRBV7-9 and TRBJ2-3; TRBD2 agrees at 8 bases. Germline loops: CDR1 SEHNR, CDR2 FQNEAQ (reference sequence). The CDR3 runs 16 residues. Trimming took 4 bases from V and 3 from J; bases not matched to a gene: 9. CDR3 amino acids: CASSSTSGGRTDTQYF. DNA of the CDR3: TGTGCCAGCAGCTCCACGAGCGGGGGAAGAACAGATACGCAGTATTTT.

The genes are TRBV28 and TRBJ2-3; a possible D gene is TRBD2 (5 bases). The length of the CDR3 is 17 residues. Germline lookup yields CDR1 MDHEN and CDR2 SYDVKM. V was pared by 8 bases and J by 0 bases, with 21 bases between. CDR3 bases: TGTGCCAGCGGGCCCGGCGGAGCGGTATCTAGCACAGATACGCAGTATTTT. Translated: CASGPGGAVSSTDTQYF.

This chain connects TRBV29-1 to TRBJ1-1, with D perhaps matching TRBD1 (5 bases). Germline CDR1 is SQVTM and CDR2 is ANQGSEA. The CDR3 totals 11 residues. Trimming removed 7 bases at V and 8 bases at J, with 14 bases between. The DNA for the CDR3 is TGCAGCGCCGACAGTCTTTTCGAAGCTTTCTTT. This translates into CSADSLFEAFF.

The chain employs TRBV5-1 and TRBJ2-1; D is undetermined. Germline V gene data show CDR1 as SGHRS and CDR2 as YFSETQ. Trimming left V 0 bases short and J 3 bases short, with 7 bases between. CDR3 length: 14 amino acids. The CDR3 loop reads CASSLVASYNEQFF. The DNA of the CDR3 is TGCGCCAGCAGCTTGGTGGCCAGCTACAATGAGCAGTTCTTC. The variable domain in full, completed from reference TRBV5-1 and TRBJ2-1, reads KAGVTQTPRYLIKTRGQQVTLSCSPISGHRSVSWYQQTPGQGLQFLFEYFSETQRNKGNFPGRFSGRQFSNSRSEMNVSTLELGDSALYLCASSLVASYNEQFFGPGTRLTVL.

This chain uses TRBV14 with TRBJ2-3, with D maybe TRBD1 (6 bases). With 0 bases removed from V and 3 bases from J, the gap between germline ends came to 13 bases. Germline V gives CDR1 SGHDN, CDR2 FVKESK. This CDR3 has 16 residues. DNA of the CDR3: TGTGCCAGCAGCCAAGATTGGCAGGGGTCGACAGATACGCAGTATTTT. Translation: CASSQDWQGSTDTQYF.

The gene calls are TRBV6-1 and TRBJ2-5; D is unclear. Trimming took 3 bases from V and 3 from J, leaving 8 bases between them. CDR3 length: 13 residues. Germline lookup yields CDR1 MNHNS and CDR2 SASEGT. The CDR3 reads CASSDYAEETQYF. For the CDR3, the DNA is TGTGCCAGCAGTGATTACGCAGAAGAGACCCAGTACTTC.

The gene calls are TRBV5-1 and TRBJ1-5; D call uncertain. Looked up from germline, CDR1 is SGHRS and CDR2 is YFSETQ. V was cut by 0 bases and J by 2 bases, with 12 bases left in between. The CDR3 totals 16 residues. The CDR3, as DNA: TGCGCCAGCAGCTTGGTGCCGGCCCAGGGCAATCAGCCCCAGCATTTT. As protein: CASSLVPAQGNQPQHF.

V gene TRBV4-1 combines with J gene TRBJ2-1; TRBD2 agrees at 8 bases. Germline values: CDR1 MGHRA, CDR2 YSYEKL. The CDR3 covers 15 residues. V shed 0 bases, J shed 7 bases, and the junction held 5 bases outside the gene matches. This CDR3 is CASSQDTSGGNEQFF. DNA for the CDR3: TGCGCCAGCAGCCAAGATACCAGCGGGGGAAATGAGCAGTTCTTC.